This T cell receptor beta chain was captured in a study of vaccination effects on CD4 cells after COVID-19. As for the study in general: Convalescent patients (n = two) were sampled 16 days and one week prevaccination.

Expansion with viral peptide pools was applied to antigen-specific CD4+ T cells by the ViraFEST assay prior to sequencing. The culture ran for approximately 10 days, and then CD4+ T cells were isolated. The person acquired a PCR-confirmed SARS-CoV-2 infection between March and December 2020. Every well got over 1.5 million PBMC, which were grown with about 9.2 IU/ml IL-2 and about 9.7 ug/ml peptides. In its sample, this clone was seen a few times. Its antigen is as yet unknown. Profiling relied on immunoSEQ multiplex PCR, and the TCRdb table lists in-frame clones only, not all of them. This repertoire shows approximately 26,000 clones, 77% found once; its top ten account for roughly 21%. The CDR3 is 12 residues long. Germline trimming cut 6 bases from V and 7 bases from J; bases unmatched to any gene: 4. Germline V gene lookup returns CDR1 SNHLY and CDR2 FYNNEI.

The V gene is TRBV2, the J gene TRBJ1-2; 8 nucleotides agree with TRBD1. This TCR was sampled from a human donor who had a prior SARS-CoV-2 infection. The sample in question was CD4+ T cells from PBMCs cultured with HCoV-NL63 spike peptides, obtained before COVID-19 vaccination. CDR3 residues: CASRRQGPGYTF. The CDR3, as DNA: TGTGCCAGCAGGAGACAGGGGCCTGGCTACACCTTC.